What follows are 11 T cell receptor beta chains derived from one specimen sequenced in a study of blood T cell repertoires in COVID-19. This table comes from immunoSEQ multiplex PCR, and its TCRdb copy is limited to in-frame clones, with some not included. The repertoire holds approximately 210,000 clones, with about 85% as singletons. Sequencing was performed on peripheral blood. These receptors were collected from a man aged 30 to 45 with active or convalescent COVID-19.

The J gene is TRBJ2-2, the V gene TRBV5-1, with TRBD2 matching over 9 bases. V lost 4 bases to trimming and J lost 5 bases; unmatched junction nucleotides: 3. The CDR3 consists of 14 residues. Germline CDR1 and CDR2: SGHRS and YFSETQ. The CDR3 DNA reads TGCGCCAGCAGCCACCTAGCGGGGACCGGGGAGCTGTTTTTT. Protein sequence: CASSHLAGTGELFF.

This clone came up a few times. V and J are TRBV6-4 and TRBJ2-1; unclear D gene. The CDR3 loop spans 14 amino acids. V was shortened by 3 bases and J by 7 bases, with 13 bases between the two germline ends. Germline V gene sequence: CDR1 MRHNA, CDR2 SNTAGT. The CDR3 region is CASSESPTTNEQFF. DNA of the CDR3: TGTGCCAGCAGTGAAAGTCCCACGACTAATGAGCAGTTCTTC.

The chain recombines TRBV18 with TRBJ2-3, with TRBD2 matching over 9 bases. The V gene's germline CDR1 is KGHSH and CDR2 LQKENI. Trimming took 1 base from V and 2 from J; bases not matched to a gene: 1. The CDR3 sequence is 15 residues long. In nucleotides, the CDR3 is TGTGCCAGCTCACCACAGCGGGGGGCCACAGATACGCAGTATTTT. Amino acid sequence: CASSPQRGATDTQYF.

V is TRBV25-1 and J is TRBJ2-7, with D perhaps TRBD1 (5 bases). CDR3 length: 15 amino acids. Deletions cut 4 bases from V and 0 bases from J, with 13 bases between. Germline CDR1 reads MGHDK; CDR2 reads SYGVNS. The CDR3: CASSGGTVSSYEQYF. In DNA, the CDR3 is TGTGCCAGCAGTGGGGGCACGGTTAGCTCCTACGAGCAGTACTTC.

This chain links TRBV28 with TRBJ2-3, with 10 positions matching TRBD2. The CDR3 contains 16 residues. V lost 6 bases and J lost 4; bases outside the gene matches: 10. Germline assignment: CDR1 MDHEN and CDR2 SYDVKM. The CDR3 sequence is CASSQPIAGGADTQYF. Written as DNA, the CDR3 is TGTGCCAGCAGCCAGCCGATAGCGGGAGGCGCAGATACGCAGTATTTT.

The sample holds one count of this clone. The gene calls are TRBV18 and TRBJ2-6; 12 nucleotides agree with TRBD1. Germline assignment: CDR1 KGHSH and CDR2 LQKENI. Trimming cost V 3 bases and J 3 bases; bases outside gene matches: 9. The CDR3 has 19 residues. DNA for the CDR3: TGTGCCAGCTCACCCATACCGGGACAGGGGGCAAATGGGGCCAACGTCCTGACTTTC. Protein product: CASSPIPGQGANGANVLTF. Filled out from reference TRBV18 and TRBJ2-6, the complete variable domain reads NAGVMQNPRHLVRRRGQEARLRCSPMKGHSHVYWYRQLPEEGLKFMVYLQKENIIDESGMPKERFSAEFPKEGPSILRIQQVVRGDSAAYFCASSPIPGQGANGANVLTFGAGSRLTVL.

The chain joins TRBV5-5 to TRBJ2-7, with D possibly matching TRBD1 (6 bases). The CDR3 consists of 15 residues. V was shortened by 4 bases and J by 5 bases, with 19 bases between the two germline ends. Per germline, CDR1 SGHKS and CDR2 YYEKEE (reference sequence). CDR3 sequence: CASSGSTRGSDEQYF. The DNA of the CDR3 is TGTGCCAGCAGCGGATCGACCAGGGGTTCTGACGAGCAGTACTTC.

This clone appeared once. The chain couples TRBV21-1 to TRBJ2-2; the DNA was not used to check the table's D call, TRBD1. TRBV21-1 is a pseudogene. This CDR3 spans 16 amino acids. CDR3 amino acids: CASRHPGQGNTGELFF. DNA for the CDR3: TGTGCCAGCAGGCACCCGGGACAGGGTAATACCGGGGAGCTGTTTTTT.

The chain uses TRBV6-5 and TRBJ2-1; TRBD2 matches 11 bases. Per the germline V gene, CDR1 is MNHEY and CDR2 is SVGAGI. This CDR3 spans 15 amino acids. J lost 3 bases, V lost 6 bases, and 4 bases had no gene match. The CDR3 loop is CASRTTSGVYNEQFF. The CDR3 nucleotides are TGTGCCAGCAGGACGACTAGCGGGGTCTACAATGAGCAGTTCTTC.

The chain employs TRBV5-1 and TRBJ1-5, with D maybe TRBD1 (6 bases). Trimming shortened V by 0 bases and J by 6 bases, and 16 bases separated the two germline ends. The germline gives CDR1 SGHRS, CDR2 YFSETQ. The CDR3 extends over 16 amino acids. The CDR3 region is CASSLDGATGSQPQHF. The CDR3 bases are TGCGCCAGCAGCTTGGACGGGGCCACAGGGAGTCAGCCCCAGCATTTT.

This sequence joins TRBV19 and TRBJ1-1; 7 bases are shared with TRBD1. This CDR3 has 15 residues. Germline CDR1 LNHDA, CDR2 SQIVND (reference sequence). The V and J ends lost 3 bases and 0 bases, in that order; junction bases with no gene match: 4. The CDR3 DNA is TGTGCCAGTAGTATCTGGACAGGTATGAACACTGAAGCTTTCTTT. Translated: CASSIWTGMNTEAFF.